Only one count was recorded for the clone carrying this T cell receptor (beta chain). How the authors handled the data: Amplification of reference gene primers was used by the study to estimate nucleated cell counts. Generated by immunoSEQ multiplex PCR, the TCRdb table keeps only in-frame clones and is missing some. For V, J and clone size, that table is used; D and trimming come from the DNA. Of 90,000 to 120,000 clones in the sample, over 65% were seen once. This record comes from a study of blood T cell repertoires in COVID-19. Across the study: COVID-19 samples collected from the United States, Italy and Spain covered acute and convalescent phases. Sources were T cells, B-cell-depleted T cells, or PBMCs; the material itself was cDNA or gDNA.

This CDR3 has 15 residues. V dropped 2 bases and J dropped 5; count of bases not matched to a gene: 4. CDR1 is MNHNY and CDR2 is SVGAGI in the germline V gene (reference sequence). Sequenced sample: peripheral blood. This receptor was obtained from a man between 60 and 75 years old with acute or convalescent COVID-19. The chain has TRBV6-6 and TRBJ2-2; the match to TRBD2 covers 8 bases. In DNA, the CDR3 is TGTGCCAGCAGTTACAAGCGGGAGCGGACCGGGGAGCTGTTTTTT. Protein: CASSYKRERTGELFF.